What follows are 31 T cell receptor beta chains derived from one specimen sequenced in a study of blood T cell repertoires in COVID-19 (dated by TCRdb to 2018 to 2021). Receptor amplification or capture employed the immunoSEQ multiplex PCR assay. Held by TCRdb, this immuneACCESS table contains in-frame sequences only and omits some clones. Under half of the omission traces to an unresolved V gene where checked; the cause of the rest is unknown. The sample contains under 200,000 clones, around 80% of them found a single time. The ten largest clones represent approximately 15% of the sample. The specimen sequenced was peripheral blood. Receptors originate from a woman between 70 and 85 years old with COVID-19, enrolled during active disease.

This clone was recorded only once. The chain carries TRBV18 and TRBJ2-3, with D possibly matching TRBD2 (6 bases). V was clipped by 8 bases and J by 2 bases, with 11 bases between them. The CDR3 is 13 residues long. Looked up from germline, CDR1 is KGHSH and CDR2 is LQKENI. In DNA, the CDR3 is TGTGCCAGCGGAGGGGTATCCACAGATACGCAGTATTTT. It yields the protein CASGGVSTDTQYF.

As concerns this clone: The junction departs from the called germline gene at one end, perhaps through a read error. This sequence joins TRBV27 and TRBJ2-1; TRBD2 matches at 11 bases. The CDR3 contains 15 residues. CDR1 is MNHEY, CDR2 SMNVEV, per germline (reference sequence). The CDR3 nucleotides are TGTGCCAGCACTTTACTAGCGGGAGTTAGCAATGAGCAGTTCTTC. It is translated as CASTLLAGVSNEQFF.

The chain is built from TRBV3-1 (or the pseudogene TRBV3-2) and TRBJ2-1, with 11 positions matching TRBD2. Germline V gene sequence: CDR1 LGHDT, CDR2 YNNKEL (reference sequence). V lost 1 base and J lost 9; bases outside the gene matches: 5. The CDR3 loop spans 15 amino acids. This chain's CDR3 is CASSQAGTSGGEQFF. CDR3 in DNA: TGTGCCAGCAGCCAAGCCGGGACTAGCGGAGGTGAGCAGTTCTTC.

The chain has TRBV9 and TRBJ1-3; D remains ambiguous. Trimming cost V 3 bases and J 2 bases, with 15 bases left between them. The germline CDR1 and CDR2 sequences are SGDLS and YYNGEE. The CDR3 length is 16 residues. The CDR3 loop is CASSASTLPTGNTIYF. The CDR3 nucleotides are TGTGCCAGCAGCGCGTCGACACTGCCGACTGGAAACACCATATATTTT.

The V gene is TRBV30, the J gene TRBJ2-2; 9 positions agree with TRBD1. Trimming at V came to 5 bases and at J to 3 bases, leaving 10 bases not matched to a gene. The CDR3 runs to 16 residues. The germline gives CDR1 GTSNPN, CDR2 SVGIG (reference sequence). CDR3 bases: TGTGCCTGGGGGGAGCGGGACAGGGACTACACCGGGGAGCTGTTTTTT. Protein product: CAWGERDRDYTGELFF. The full variable domain, rest sourced from reference TRBV30 and TRBJ2-2, is SQTIHQWPATLVQPVGSPLSLECTVEGTSNPNLYWYRQAAGRGLQLLFYSVGIGQISSEVPQNLSASRPQDRQFILSSKKLLLSDSGFYLCAWGERDRDYTGELFFGEGSRLTVL.

The CDR3: CASSYRDSSNQPQHF. CDR3 bases: TGTGCCAGCAGTTACCGGGACAGTAGCAATCAGCCCCAGCATTTT. The chain recombines TRBV6-5 with TRBJ1-5, with 7 bases lining up with TRBD1. Germline lookup yields CDR1 MNHEY and CDR2 SVGAGI. The V gene end was trimmed by 2 bases and the J gene end by 0 bases; junction bases not matched to a gene: 1. The CDR3 sequence is 15 residues long.

The chain recombines TRBV3-1 (or the pseudogene TRBV3-2) with TRBJ1-5; D unclear. Per germline, CDR1 LGHDT and CDR2 YNNKEL (reference sequence). The V and J ends lost 1 base and 3 bases respectively, with 10 bases between them. This CDR3 is built from 15 residues. CDR3 nucleotides: TGTGCCAGCAGCCAAGGGGCGCTCCTCAATCAGCCCCAGCATTTT. Translated, it gives CASSQGALLNQPQHF.

The chain joins TRBV28 to TRBJ2-2; 11 nucleotides match TRBD1. V shed 0 bases and J 8 bases; nucleotides not matched to a gene: 14. The CDR3 extends over 19 amino acids. CDR1 and CDR2 (germline): MDHEN, SYDVKM. CDR3 nucleotides: TGTGCCAGCAGTTTATGGCGGGACAGGGGGTGGATCAGGAGTGGGGAGCTGTTTTTT. Translated: CASSLWRDRGWIRSGELFF. The entire variable domain, with the rest obtained from reference TRBV28 and TRBJ2-2, is as follows: DVKVTQSSRYLVKRTGEKVFLECVQDMDHENMFWYRQDPGLGLRLIYFSYDVKMKEKGDIPEGYSVSREKKERFSLILESASTNQTSMYLCASSLWRDRGWIRSGELFFGEGSRLTVL.

A few counts support this clone. The chain carries TRBV5-1 and TRBJ1-4, with D maybe TRBD1 (6 bases). The CDR3 runs 13 residues. Trimming took 0 bases from V and 7 from J, leaving 7 bases between them. CDR1 and CDR2 from the germline V gene are SGHRS and YFSETQ. In nucleotides, the CDR3 is TGCGCCAGCAGCTTGGAGGACAGTGAAAAACTGTTTTTT. Residues: CASSLEDSEKLFF.

The chain employs TRBV5-1 and TRBJ1-1; a possible D gene is TRBD1 (6 bases). In germline, CDR1 is SGHRS, CDR2 YFSETQ. The V end lost 6 bases, the J end lost 4 bases, and 16 bases lay between the germline ends. The CDR3 extends over 14 amino acids. The CDR3 is CASTLSQGITEAFF. The CDR3 nucleotides are TGCGCCAGCACACTCTCCCAGGGGATCACTGAAGCTTTCTTT.

This chain connects TRBV5-1 to TRBJ2-5; 8 positions match TRBD1. V was clipped by 2 bases and J by 5 bases; unmatched bases: 8. CDR1 is SGHRS and CDR2 is YFSETQ in the germline V gene. The CDR3 extends over 15 amino acids. The CDR3, as DNA: TGCGCCAGCAGCTTTATCCCGGACAGGGCGGAGACCCAGTACTTC. Translating it yields CASSFIPDRAETQYF.

The V and J genes are TRBV6-5 and TRBJ2-3; D unclear. The CDR3 totals 11 residues. Trimming removed 7 bases from V and 6 bases from J, with 8 bases in between. CDR1 is MNHEY, CDR2 SVGAGI, per germline. The CDR3 reads CASTKRDTQYF. CDR3 nucleotide sequence: TGTGCCAGCACCAAGAGGGATACGCAGTATTTT.

The chain carries TRBV7-2 and TRBJ1-3, with 11 bases matching TRBD1. The CDR3 is 15 amino acids. Germline V CDR1 and CDR2: SGHTA, FQGNSA. Losses at the gene ends were 4 bases for V and 7 bases for J; bases not matched to a gene: 6. CDR3 in amino acids: CASSSPGQGGNTIYF. Written as DNA, the CDR3 is TGTGCCAGCAGCTCGCCGGGACAGGGGGGGAACACCATATATTTT.

This sequence joins TRBV15 and TRBJ1-1, with TRBD1 as a possible D gene (5 bases). The V end was cut by 1 base, the J end by 11 bases, with 17 bases between. This CDR3 is built from 14 residues. Germline CDR1 is LNHNV and CDR2 is YYDKDF (reference sequence). The CDR3 loop reads CATSRGTDGAGAFF. In DNA form, the CDR3 reads TGTGCCACCAGCAGAGGAACGGACGGCGCAGGGGCTTTCTTT.

The chain uses TRBV18 and TRBJ2-1, with 10 bases fitting TRBD1. Trimming took 2 bases from V and 7 from J; bases not matched to a gene: 5. Per the germline V gene, CDR1 is KGHSH and CDR2 is LQKENI. This CDR3 has 15 amino acids. The CDR3 DNA sequence: TGTGCCAGCTCACCATCCAGACAGGGGGCAAATGAGCAGTTCTTC. Protein sequence: CASSPSRQGANEQFF.

The chain links TRBV3-1 (or the pseudogene TRBV3-2) to TRBJ1-2; D gene unclear. CDR1 and CDR2 (germline): LGHDT, YNNKEL (reference sequence). Trimming took 1 base from V and 1 from J, leaving 10 bases between them. The CDR3 totals 15 residues. Here the CDR3 reads CASSQGAAFNYGYTF. The CDR3 region has the DNA TGTGCCAGCAGCCAAGGGGCAGCATTTAACTATGGCTACACCTTC.

The chain couples TRBV5-1 to TRBJ2-2; TRBD2 matches 7 bases. J lost 6 bases, V lost 6 bases, and 8 bases had no gene match. The CDR3 runs to 14 residues. Germline V gives CDR1 SGHRS, CDR2 YFSETQ. CDR3 DNA: TGCGCCAGCAACACTAGGGAGGGACCCGGGGAGCTGTTTTTT. This gives the protein CASNTREGPGELFF.

The chain employs TRBV5-5 and TRBJ1-1; D not certain. V lost 0 bases to trimming and J lost 1 base, with 10 bases between them. The CDR3 consists of 15 residues. The germline gives CDR1 SGHKS, CDR2 YYEKEE (reference sequence). The chain's CDR3 is CASSLGGRRNTEAFF. CDR3 bases: TGTGCCAGCAGCTTGGGAGGAAGGCGGAACACTGAAGCTTTCTTT.

The chain recombines TRBV6-1 with TRBJ1-4; no clear D. In germline, CDR1 is MNHNS, CDR2 SASEGT. V lost 7 bases, J lost 0 bases, and 9 bases lay in between. This CDR3 contains 14 residues. The CDR3 spells CASTTGSTNEKLFF. Written as DNA, the CDR3 is TGTGCCAGCACCACGGGTTCAACTAATGAAAAACTGTTTTTT.

This chain links TRBV7-3 with TRBJ2-5; TRBD2 agrees at 10 bases. The CDR3 consists of 15 residues. The junction had 6 bases not matched to a gene; V was cut back by 4 bases and J by 4 bases. Germline V lookup: CDR1 SGHTA, CDR2 FQGTGA. The chain's CDR3 is CASSSIAGGLETQYF. The CDR3 coding sequence is TGTGCCAGCAGCTCCATAGCGGGGGGATTAGAGACCCAGTACTTC.

The chain carries TRBV7-2 and TRBJ1-2; D might be TRBD1 (6 bases). The CDR3 has 15 amino acids. Germline CDR1 reads SGHTA; CDR2 reads FQGNSA. V lost 4 bases to trimming and J lost 1 base, with 13 bases between them. CDR3 residues: CASSYGGAINYGYTF. CDR3 DNA: TGTGCCAGCAGCTATGGGGGGGCTATTAACTATGGCTACACCTTC.

The chain carries TRBV21-1 and TRBJ1-4; the listed D gene, TRBD1, was not tested against the DNA. TRBV21-1 is shown as a pseudogene. The CDR3 loop spans 14 amino acids. For the CDR3, the DNA is TGTGCCAGCAGCAATCGACAGGGTTGTGAAAAACTGTTTTTT. Translation gives CASSNRQGCEKLFF.

This rearrangement joins TRBV3-1 (or the pseudogene TRBV3-2) to TRBJ1-2; D is possibly TRBD1 (5 bases). Germline V lookup: CDR1 LGHDT, CDR2 YNNKEL (reference sequence). This CDR3 spans 14 amino acids. The V gene lost 4 bases and the J gene lost 0 bases, with 9 bases spanning the gap. Written as DNA, the CDR3 is TGTGCCAGCAGCCGACAGTCCACTAACTATGGCTACACCTTC. Protein product: CASSRQSTNYGYTF.

This chain uses TRBV5-5 with TRBJ1-1; no definite D call. Germline assignment: CDR1 SGHKS and CDR2 YYEKEE (reference sequence). V was pared by 1 base and J by 1 base, with 8 bases between. The CDR3 covers 14 residues. The DNA for the CDR3 is TGTGCCAGCAGCTTGAGAGACTGGAACACTGAAGCTTTCTTT. Translation gives CASSLRDWNTEAFF.

V and J are TRBV6-1 and TRBJ1-5; the D is unclear. V was clipped by 0 bases and J by 7 bases, with 13 bases between them. The CDR3 spans 15 residues. Germline CDR1 and CDR2: MNHNS and SASEGT. The CDR3 DNA is TGTGCCAGCAGTGAAGCGGGAGGTTTGAGGCAGCCCCAGCATTTT. This gives the protein CASSEAGGLRQPQHF.

The V call is TRBV2, the J call TRBJ1-5; TRBD1 matches 7 bases. V gave up 7 bases and J gave up 6 bases; unmatched junction bases: 6. This CDR3 region has 13 residues. Per germline, CDR1 SNHLY and CDR2 FYNNEI. The CDR3 region is CASKLQGSQPQHF. DNA for the CDR3: TGTGCCAGCAAATTACAGGGGAGTCAGCCCCAGCATTTT.

This clone was picked up one time. The rearrangement links TRBV23-1 to TRBJ2-5; the D gene is possibly TRBD1 (7 bases). TRBV23-1 is classed as an ORF, of uncertain function. The CDR3 has 16 amino acids. Between the trimmed V and J ends, which lost 2 bases and 5 bases, there was a span of 18 bases. Here the CDR3 DNA reads TGCGCCAGCAGTCAACACGGACAGGCCCGGGGGGAGACCCAGTACTTC. Protein: CASSQHGQARGETQYF.

The chain links TRBV18 to TRBJ2-2, with a possible D match to TRBD2 (5 bases). CDR3 length: 14 residues. V gave up 10 bases and J gave up 3 bases, with 15 bases separating them. The V gene's germline CDR1 is KGHSH and CDR2 LQKENI. The CDR3 reads CATEGKRDTGELFF. The CDR3, as DNA: TGTGCCACCGAGGGTAAACGGGACACCGGGGAGCTGTTTTTT. The entire variable domain, with the rest obtained from reference TRBV18 and TRBJ2-2, is as follows: NAGVMQNPRHLVRRRGQEARLRCSPMKGHSHVYWYRQLPEEGLKFMVYLQKENIIDESGMPKERFSAEFPKEGPSILRIQQVVRGDSAAYFCATEGKRDTGELFFGEGSRLTVL.

V is TRBV28 and J is TRBJ1-5; a weak D match, TRBD1 (5 bases). With 5 bases removed from V and 6 bases from J, the gap between germline ends came to 17 bases. This CDR3 region has 15 residues. CDR1 MDHEN and CDR2 SYDVKM come from the germline V gene. DNA of the CDR3: TGTGCCAGCAGTCCCCCAGGGATATCCGGTCAGCCCCAGCATTTT. Encoded protein: CASSPPGISGQPQHF.

A remark on this clone: In the same sample, other DNA sequences code for this CDR3. V usage is TRBV6-1 and J usage is TRBJ2-3; TRBD2 might be the D (6 bases). Trimming pared 0 bases from V and 5 bases from J, leaving 6 bases between. The CDR3 runs 13 residues. The germline V gene encodes CDR1 MNHNS and CDR2 SASEGT. The CDR3 loop reads CASSEARGDTQYF. DNA for the CDR3: TGTGCCAGCAGTGAAGCGCGGGGAGATACGCAGTATTTT.

This clone was seen repeatedly, ten times or more. The rearrangement uses TRBV5-6 and TRBJ1-4; D not certain. Trimming shortened V by 2 bases and J by 8 bases, and 10 bases separated the two germline ends. Per germline, CDR1 SGHDT and CDR2 YYEEEE. CDR3 length: 13 amino acids. The CDR3, as DNA: TGTGCCAGCAGCTTAAATGGCCCAGAAAAACTGTTTTTT. Amino acids: CASSLNGPEKLFF.